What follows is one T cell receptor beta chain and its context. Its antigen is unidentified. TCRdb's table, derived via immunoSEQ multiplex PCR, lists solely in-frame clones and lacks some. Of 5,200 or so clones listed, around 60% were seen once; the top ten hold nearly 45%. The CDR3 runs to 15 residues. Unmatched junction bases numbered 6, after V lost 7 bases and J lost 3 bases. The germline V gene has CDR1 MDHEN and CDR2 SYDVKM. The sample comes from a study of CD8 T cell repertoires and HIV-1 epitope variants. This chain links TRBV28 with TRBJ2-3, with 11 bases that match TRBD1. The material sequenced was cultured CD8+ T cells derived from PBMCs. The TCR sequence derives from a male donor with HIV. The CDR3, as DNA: TGTGCCAGCACCCCTTGGGACAGGGGGACAGATACGCAGTATTTT. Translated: CASTPWDRGTDTQYF.